One sample yielded the 16 T cell receptor beta chains listed below, sequenced in a study of cytomegalovirus exposure and HLA in healthy donors. The study ran its PCR with 60 Vbeta and 13 Jbeta primers. The table came from immunoSEQ multiplex PCR; TCRdb's copy has only in-frame clones and leaves some out. The sample gives about 130,000 clones, over 75% of which show up once; 5.3% is in the top ten. Material: PBMCs. The receptors here all came from a man in his thirties or forties in good health and CMV-seronegative.

A single count supports this clone. The chain links TRBV19 to TRBJ2-7; tentatively, D is TRBD1 (5 bases). Germline values: CDR1 LNHDA, CDR2 SQIVND (reference sequence). V lost 3 bases and J 0 bases, leaving 9 bases between the germline ends. The CDR3 extends over 14 amino acids. CDR3 in DNA: TGTGCCAGTAGTATTAGAGACAGCTCCTACGAGCAGTACTTC. As protein: CASSIRDSSYEQYF.

The V and J genes are TRBV7-9 and TRBJ2-3; D is uncertain. Germline CDR1 and CDR2: SEHNR and FQNEAQ (reference sequence). V dropped 0 bases and J dropped 6 bases, with 7 bases sitting between them. The CDR3 contains 13 residues. CDR3 bases: TGTGCCAGCAGCTTAGCGCCGAGCGATACGCAGTATTTT. Its protein is CASSLAPSDTQYF. Looking up the rest from reference TRBV7-9 and TRBJ2-3 gives the full variable domain: DTGVSQNPRHKITKRGQNVTFRCDPISEHNRLYWYRQTLGQGPEFLTYFQNEAQLEKSRLLSDRFSAERPKGSFSTLEIQRTEQGDSAMYLCASSLAPSDTQYFGPGTRLTVL.

The chain uses TRBV5-1 and TRBJ2-7, with a tentative D call TRBD2 (5 bases). Trimming removed 1 base from V and 2 bases from J, with 10 bases in between. Per the germline V gene, CDR1 is SGHRS and CDR2 is YFSETQ. CDR3 length: 14 amino acids. The CDR3 is CASSLMGSPYEQYF. The CDR3 DNA sequence: TGCGCCAGCAGCTTGATGGGGAGCCCCTACGAGCAGTACTTC.

The chain has TRBV5-1 and TRBJ2-7; TRBD1 agrees at 8 bases. Germline loops: CDR1 SGHRS, CDR2 YFSETQ. The ends lost 4 bases at V and 7 bases at J; junction bases unmatched: 10. The CDR3 runs to 14 residues. CDR3 bases: TGCGCCAGCAGCGACCCGCAGGGGGCGGATGAGCAGTACTTC. It encodes CASSDPQGADEQYF. The complete variable domain, with remaining parts taken from reference TRBV5-1 and TRBJ2-7, reads KAGVTQTPRYLIKTRGQQVTLSCSPISGHRSVSWYQQTPGQGLQFLFEYFSETQRNKGNFPGRFSGRQFSNSRSEMNVSTLELGDSALYLCASSDPQGADEQYFGPGTRLTVT.

There are a few counts of this clone. The chain joins TRBV28 to TRBJ1-5; no firm D call. The CDR3 runs to 15 residues. Trimming cost V 1 base and J 0 bases, with 7 bases left between them. The germline gives CDR1 MDHEN, CDR2 SYDVKM. CDR3 residues: CASSLYKSSNQPQHF. The CDR3 nucleotides read TGTGCCAGCAGTTTATACAAATCTAGCAATCAGCCCCAGCATTTT.

The chain recombines TRBV4-1 with TRBJ2-5, with D perhaps TRBD2 (5 bases). The J call may be incorrect, as the DNA end agrees better with TRBJ2-7. Per germline, CDR1 MGHRA and CDR2 YSYEKL. The CDR3 is 15 amino acids. In DNA, the CDR3 is TGCGCCAGCAGCCAAGGACCCGGGGTAAACTACGAGCAGTACTTC. Protein: CASSQGPGVNYEQYF.

This chain connects TRBV6-5 to TRBJ1-1; D remains ambiguous. CDR1 and CDR2 from the germline V gene are MNHEY and SVGAGI. Trimming removed 0 bases from V and 5 bases from J, with 16 bases in between. The CDR3 contains 16 residues. The CDR3 is CASSYSIGTGGTEAFF. CDR3 nucleotides: TGTGCCAGCAGTTACTCGATTGGCACGGGAGGGACTGAAGCTTTCTTT.

The chain uses TRBV5-1 and TRBJ1-1; the D is unclear. Per germline, CDR1 SGHRS and CDR2 YFSETQ. V was clipped by 0 bases and J by 4 bases, with 10 bases between them. This CDR3 contains 14 residues. This chain's CDR3 is CASSLAGSTTEAFF. DNA of the CDR3: TGCGCCAGCAGCTTGGCCGGTAGCACCACTGAAGCTTTCTTT.

This clone has more than one count but fewer than ten. This chain uses TRBV7-2 with TRBJ2-7, with 7 bases matching TRBD1. V dropped 6 bases and J dropped 0; count of bases not matched to a gene: 5. The germline V gene encodes CDR1 SGHTA and CDR2 FQGNSA. The length of the CDR3 is 14 residues. The CDR3: CASSYRQGSYEQYF. The CDR3, as DNA: TGTGCCAGCAGTTACCGACAGGGCTCCTACGAGCAGTACTTC.

Worth noting for this clone: At one boundary the junction diverges from the germline segment, which might be a read error. This sequence joins TRBV29-1 and TRBJ2-1; 10 nucleotides agree with TRBD2. The CDR3 runs 20 residues. The germline gives CDR1 SQVTM, CDR2 ANQGSEA. The CDR3 reads CSVGQEPGLASPLRFNERFF. CDR3 nucleotides: TGCAGCGTTGGCCAAGAACCGGGACTAGCGAGTCCACTTCGCTTCAATGAGCGGTTCTTC.

Within the sample, this clone is medium-sized. The chain couples TRBV21-1 to TRBJ2-1; the D call of TRBD2 is as the table states it, not checked on the DNA. TRBV21-1 is reported as a pseudogene. This CDR3 contains 12 residues. The CDR3 loop is CASSVGGNEQFF. The CDR3 DNA sequence: TGTGCCAGCAGCGTGGGGGGGAATGAGCAGTTCTTC.

The chain combines TRBV6-1 with TRBJ2-7, with D perhaps matching TRBD1 (5 bases). Trimming took off 9 bases at V and 0 bases at J, with 15 bases between the two ends. CDR1 is MNHNS and CDR2 is SASEGT in the germline V gene. The CDR3 runs 14 residues. DNA of the CDR3: TGTGCCAGTAAAAGGACACCACCCTCCTACGAGCAGTACTTC. The encoded protein is CASKRTPPSYEQYF.

About this clone: One end of the junction varies from germline; a read error may be responsible. The chain couples TRBV4-2 to TRBJ1-2; 7 bases agree with TRBD1. CDR1 and CDR2 (germline): LGHNA, YNFKEQ. The CDR3 is 16 amino acids. The CDR3 here is CASTRPGTATNYGYTF. The CDR3 DNA reads as TGTGCTAGCACAAGGCCCGGGACAGCCACTAACTATGGCTACACCTTC.

V usage is TRBV7-9 and J usage is TRBJ1-1, with a weak D call TRBD1 (6 bases). The CDR3 has 13 amino acids. Deletions cut 7 bases from V and 4 bases from J, with 13 bases between. Germline V lookup: CDR1 SEHNR, CDR2 FQNEAQ (reference sequence). In nucleotides, the CDR3 is TGTGCCAGCACCTTCGTACAGGGCACTGAAGCTTTCTTT. This encodes CASTFVQGTEAFF.

This clone was seen a few times. The rearrangement joins TRBV30 to TRBJ1-4, with TRBD1 matching over 9 bases. The CDR3 runs 14 residues. Per the germline V gene, CDR1 is GTSNPN and CDR2 is SVGIG (reference sequence). The J segment lost 10 bases and the V segment lost 3 bases, leaving 9 bases of the junction unmatched. Written as DNA, the CDR3 is TGTGCCTGGAGCCCAGGGACAGGGAGAGGAAAACTGTTTTTT. Encoded protein: CAWSPGTGRGKLFF.

The gene calls are TRBV7-9 and TRBJ2-3; possible D gene TRBD2, 6 bases. This CDR3 has 17 amino acids. Germline V lookup: CDR1 SEHNR, CDR2 FQNEAQ (reference sequence). The germline V and J ends were trimmed by 5 bases and 1 base, with 19 bases remaining between them. The chain's CDR3 is CASSLPKSGQRTDTQYF. The CDR3 DNA reads TGTGCCAGCAGCCTCCCAAAAAGCGGGCAACGCACAGATACGCAGTATTTT.